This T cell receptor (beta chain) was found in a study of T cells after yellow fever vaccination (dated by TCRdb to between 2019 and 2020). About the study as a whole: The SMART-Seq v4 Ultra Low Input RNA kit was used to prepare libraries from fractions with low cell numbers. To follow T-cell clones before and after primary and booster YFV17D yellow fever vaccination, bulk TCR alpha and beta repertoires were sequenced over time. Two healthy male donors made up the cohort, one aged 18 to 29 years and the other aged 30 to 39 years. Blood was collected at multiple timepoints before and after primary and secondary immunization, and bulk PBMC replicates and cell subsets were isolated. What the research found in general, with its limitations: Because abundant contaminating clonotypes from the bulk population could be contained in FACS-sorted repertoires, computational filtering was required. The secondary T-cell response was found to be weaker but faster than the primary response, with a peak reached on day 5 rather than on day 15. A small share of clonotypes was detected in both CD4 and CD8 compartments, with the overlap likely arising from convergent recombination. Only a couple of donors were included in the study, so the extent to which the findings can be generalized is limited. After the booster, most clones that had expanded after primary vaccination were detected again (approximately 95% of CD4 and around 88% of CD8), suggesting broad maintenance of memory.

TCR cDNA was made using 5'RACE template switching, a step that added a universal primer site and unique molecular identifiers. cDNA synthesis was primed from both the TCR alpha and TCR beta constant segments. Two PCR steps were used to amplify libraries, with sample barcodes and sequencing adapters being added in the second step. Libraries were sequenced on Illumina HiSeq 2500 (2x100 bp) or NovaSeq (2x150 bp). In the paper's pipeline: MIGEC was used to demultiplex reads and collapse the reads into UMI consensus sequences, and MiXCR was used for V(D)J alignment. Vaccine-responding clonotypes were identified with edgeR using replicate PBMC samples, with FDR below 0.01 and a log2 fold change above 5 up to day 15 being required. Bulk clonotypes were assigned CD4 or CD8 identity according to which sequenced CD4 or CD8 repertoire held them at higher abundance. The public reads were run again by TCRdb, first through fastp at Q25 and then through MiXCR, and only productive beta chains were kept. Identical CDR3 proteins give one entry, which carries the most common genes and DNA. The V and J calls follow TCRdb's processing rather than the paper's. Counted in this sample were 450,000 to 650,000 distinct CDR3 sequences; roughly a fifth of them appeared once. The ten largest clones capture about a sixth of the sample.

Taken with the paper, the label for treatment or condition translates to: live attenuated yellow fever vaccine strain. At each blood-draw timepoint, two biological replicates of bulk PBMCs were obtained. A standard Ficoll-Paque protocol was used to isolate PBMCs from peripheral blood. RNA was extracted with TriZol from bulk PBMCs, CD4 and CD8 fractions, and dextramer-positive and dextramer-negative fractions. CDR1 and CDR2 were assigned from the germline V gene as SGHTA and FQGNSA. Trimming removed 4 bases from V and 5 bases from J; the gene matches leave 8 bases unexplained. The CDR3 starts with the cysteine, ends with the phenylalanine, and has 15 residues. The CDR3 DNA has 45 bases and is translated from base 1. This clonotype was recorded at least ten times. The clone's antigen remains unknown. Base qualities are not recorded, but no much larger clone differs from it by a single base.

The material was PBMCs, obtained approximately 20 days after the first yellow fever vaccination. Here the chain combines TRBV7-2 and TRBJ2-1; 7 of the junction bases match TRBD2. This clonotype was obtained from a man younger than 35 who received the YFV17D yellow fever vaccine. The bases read TGTGCCAGCAGCTCCACCCTAGCGGCCAACAATGAGCAGTTCTTC. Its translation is CASSSTLAANNEQFF. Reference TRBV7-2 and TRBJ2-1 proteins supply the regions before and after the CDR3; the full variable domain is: GAGVSQSPSNKVTEKGKDVELRCDPISGHTALYWYRQSLGQGLEFLIYFQGNSAPDKSGLPSDRFSAERTGGSVSTLTIQRTQQEDSAVYLCASSSTLAANNEQFFGPGTRLTVL.